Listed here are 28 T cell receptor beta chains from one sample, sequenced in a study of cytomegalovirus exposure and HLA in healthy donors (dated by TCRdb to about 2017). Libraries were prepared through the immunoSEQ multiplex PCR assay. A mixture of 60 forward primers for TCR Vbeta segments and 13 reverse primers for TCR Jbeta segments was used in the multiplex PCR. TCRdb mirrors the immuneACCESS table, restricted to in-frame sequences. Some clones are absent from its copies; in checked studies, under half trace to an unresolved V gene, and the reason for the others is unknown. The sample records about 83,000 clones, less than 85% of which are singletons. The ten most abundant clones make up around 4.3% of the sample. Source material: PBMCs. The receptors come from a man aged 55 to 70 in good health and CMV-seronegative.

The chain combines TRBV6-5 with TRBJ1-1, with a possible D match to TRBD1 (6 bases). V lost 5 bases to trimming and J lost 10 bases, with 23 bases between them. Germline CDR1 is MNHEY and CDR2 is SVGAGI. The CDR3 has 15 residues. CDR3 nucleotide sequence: TGTGCCAGCAGTCCAATAGACAGGCCCACAGAGGGAGCTTTCTTT. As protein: CASSPIDRPTEGAFF.

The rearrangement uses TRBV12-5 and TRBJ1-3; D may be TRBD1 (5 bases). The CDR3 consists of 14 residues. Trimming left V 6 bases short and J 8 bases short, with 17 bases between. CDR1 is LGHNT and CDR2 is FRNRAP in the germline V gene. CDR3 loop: CASGFREVEDTIYF. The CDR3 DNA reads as TGTGCTAGTGGATTCAGGGAAGTTGAGGACACCATATATTTT.

In DNA, the CDR3 is TGTGCCACCAGCAGAGACAGAGGGGGAACGGGATATGGCTACACCTTC. Encoded protein: CATSRDRGGTGYGYTF. The chain is built from TRBV15 and TRBJ1-2; perhaps TRBD1 as D (6 bases). The germline gives CDR1 LNHNV, CDR2 YYDKDF (reference sequence). Deletions cut 0 bases from V and 5 bases from J, with 16 bases between. This CDR3 region has 16 residues.

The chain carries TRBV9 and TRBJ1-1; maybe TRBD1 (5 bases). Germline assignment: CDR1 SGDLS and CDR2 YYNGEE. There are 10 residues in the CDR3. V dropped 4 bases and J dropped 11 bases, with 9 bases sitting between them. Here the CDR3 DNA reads TGTGCCAGCAGCTGGGGGGGGGCTTTCTTT. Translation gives CASSWGGAFF. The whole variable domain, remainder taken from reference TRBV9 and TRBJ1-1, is DSGVTQTPKHLITATGQRVTLRCSPRSGDLSVYWYQQSLDQGLQFLIQYYNGEERAKGNILERFSAQQFPDLHSELNLSSLELGDSALYFCASSWGGAFFGQGTRLTVV.

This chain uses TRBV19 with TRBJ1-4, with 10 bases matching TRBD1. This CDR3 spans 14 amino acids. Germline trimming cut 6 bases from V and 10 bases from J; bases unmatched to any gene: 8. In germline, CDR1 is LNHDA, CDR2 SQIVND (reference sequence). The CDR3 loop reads CASSFGTGEGKLFF. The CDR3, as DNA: TGTGCCAGTAGCTTCGGGACAGGGGAAGGAAAACTGTTTTTT.

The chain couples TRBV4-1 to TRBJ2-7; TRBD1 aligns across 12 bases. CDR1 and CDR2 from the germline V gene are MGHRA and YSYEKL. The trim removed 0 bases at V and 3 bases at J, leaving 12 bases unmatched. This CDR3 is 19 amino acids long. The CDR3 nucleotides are TGCGCCAGCAGCCAAGAGTCTCTCCGACGGGACAGGGGGCTCTACGAGCAGTACTTC. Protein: CASSQESLRRDRGLYEQYF.

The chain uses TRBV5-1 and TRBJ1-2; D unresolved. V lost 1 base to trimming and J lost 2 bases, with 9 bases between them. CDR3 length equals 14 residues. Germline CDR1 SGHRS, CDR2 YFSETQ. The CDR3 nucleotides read TGCGCCAGCAGCTTGTATGGCCAGAACTATGGCTACACCTTC. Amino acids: CASSLYGQNYGYTF.

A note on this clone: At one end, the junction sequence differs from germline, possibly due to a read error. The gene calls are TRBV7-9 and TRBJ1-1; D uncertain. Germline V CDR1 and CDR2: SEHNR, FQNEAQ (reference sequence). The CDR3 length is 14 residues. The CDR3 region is CSSSLEGGSFEAFF. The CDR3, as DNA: TGTTCCAGCAGCTTAGAGGGCGGGAGTTTTGAAGCTTTCTTT.

In nucleotides, the CDR3 is TGTGCCAGCAGCGACGGGACAGGACGTTACGAGCAGTACTTC. Translating gives CASSDGTGRYEQYF. The V and J genes are TRBV7-9 and TRBJ2-7; 8 bases fit TRBD1. Germline CDR1 and CDR2: SEHNR and FQNEAQ (reference sequence). CDR3 length equals 14 residues. V trimming: 5 bases; J trimming: 4 bases; junction bases outside the gene matches: 7.

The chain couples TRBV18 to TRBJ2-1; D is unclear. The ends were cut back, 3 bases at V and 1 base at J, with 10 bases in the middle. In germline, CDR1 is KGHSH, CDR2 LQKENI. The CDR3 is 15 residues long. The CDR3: CASSPIQSSYNEQFF. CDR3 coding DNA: TGTGCCAGCTCACCCATACAGAGTTCCTACAATGAGCAGTTCTTC.

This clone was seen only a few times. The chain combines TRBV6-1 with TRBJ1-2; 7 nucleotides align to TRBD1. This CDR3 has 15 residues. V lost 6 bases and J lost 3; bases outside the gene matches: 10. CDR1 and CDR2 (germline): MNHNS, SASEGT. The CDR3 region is CASRDIGQEDYGYTF. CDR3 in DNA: TGTGCCAGCAGGGACATCGGACAGGAGGACTATGGCTACACCTTC.

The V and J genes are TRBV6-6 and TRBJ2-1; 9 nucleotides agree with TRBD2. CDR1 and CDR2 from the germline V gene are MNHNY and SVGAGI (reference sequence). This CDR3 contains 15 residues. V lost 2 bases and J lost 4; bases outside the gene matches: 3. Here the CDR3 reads CASSYAGGGYNEQFF. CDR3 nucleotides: TGTGCCAGCAGTTACGCGGGGGGGGGATACAATGAGCAGTTCTTC.

CDR3 residues: CASGLEIGQGSPGYF. The CDR3 DNA follows: TGTGCTAGTGGTTTGGAAATCGGACAGGGGTCCCCGGGGTACTTC. The genes are TRBV12-5 and TRBJ2-5; 9 bases are a match to TRBD1. From germline, CDR1 is LGHNT and CDR2 FRNRAP. V shed 1 base, J shed 13 bases, and the junction held 13 bases outside the gene matches. The CDR3 totals 15 residues.

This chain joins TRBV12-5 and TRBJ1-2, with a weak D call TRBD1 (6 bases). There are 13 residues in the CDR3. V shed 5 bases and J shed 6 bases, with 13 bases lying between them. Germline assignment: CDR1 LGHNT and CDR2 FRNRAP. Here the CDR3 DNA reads TGTGCTAGTGGTCTCCACAGGGTCCATGGCTACACCTTC. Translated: CASGLHRVHGYTF.

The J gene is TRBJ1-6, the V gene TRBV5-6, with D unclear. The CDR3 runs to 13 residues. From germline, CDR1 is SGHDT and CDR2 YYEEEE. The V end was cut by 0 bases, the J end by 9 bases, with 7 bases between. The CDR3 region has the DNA TGTGCCAGCAGCTTGGTTTCAGGTTCACCCCTCCACTTT. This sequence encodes CASSLVSGSPLHF.

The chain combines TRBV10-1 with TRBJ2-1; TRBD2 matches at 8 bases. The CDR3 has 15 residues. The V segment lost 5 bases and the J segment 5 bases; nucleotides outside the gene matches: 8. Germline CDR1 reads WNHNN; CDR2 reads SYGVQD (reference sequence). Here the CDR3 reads CASSTLRGGNNEQFF. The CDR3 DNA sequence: TGCGCCAGCAGTACTTTACGGGGGGGTAACAATGAGCAGTTCTTC.

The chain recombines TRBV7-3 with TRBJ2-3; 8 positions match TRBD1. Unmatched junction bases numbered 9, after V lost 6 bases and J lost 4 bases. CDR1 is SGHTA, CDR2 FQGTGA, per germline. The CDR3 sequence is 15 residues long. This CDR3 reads CASRLDRVPADTQYF. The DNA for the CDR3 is TGTGCCAGCAGGCTGGACAGGGTCCCCGCAGATACGCAGTATTTT.

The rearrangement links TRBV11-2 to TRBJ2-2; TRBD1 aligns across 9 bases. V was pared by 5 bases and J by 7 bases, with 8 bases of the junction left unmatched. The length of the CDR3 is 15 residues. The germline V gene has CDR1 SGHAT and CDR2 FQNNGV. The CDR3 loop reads CASSAPGQGNGELFF. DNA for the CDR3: TGTGCCAGCAGCGCGCCGGGACAGGGAAACGGGGAGCTGTTTTTT.

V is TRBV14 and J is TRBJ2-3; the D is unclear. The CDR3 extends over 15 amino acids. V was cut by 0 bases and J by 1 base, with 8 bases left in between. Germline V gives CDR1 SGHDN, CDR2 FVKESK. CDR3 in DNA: TGTGCCAGCAGCCAAGAGAACTCACGCACAGATACGCAGTATTTT. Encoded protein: CASSQENSRTDTQYF.

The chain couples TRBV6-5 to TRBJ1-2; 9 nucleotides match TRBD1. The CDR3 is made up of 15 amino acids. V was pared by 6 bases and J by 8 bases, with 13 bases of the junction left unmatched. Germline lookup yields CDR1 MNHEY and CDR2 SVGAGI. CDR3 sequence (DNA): TGTGCCAGCAGAAAGACCGGGACAGGGATTGGCGGCTACACCTTC. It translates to CASRKTGTGIGGYTF.

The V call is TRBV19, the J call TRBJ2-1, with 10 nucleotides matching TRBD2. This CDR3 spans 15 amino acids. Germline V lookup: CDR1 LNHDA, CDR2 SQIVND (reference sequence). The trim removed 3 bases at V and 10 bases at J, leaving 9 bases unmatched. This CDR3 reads CASSIESGGAGEQFF. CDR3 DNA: TGTGCCAGTAGTATTGAGAGCGGGGGGGCCGGAGAGCAGTTCTTC.

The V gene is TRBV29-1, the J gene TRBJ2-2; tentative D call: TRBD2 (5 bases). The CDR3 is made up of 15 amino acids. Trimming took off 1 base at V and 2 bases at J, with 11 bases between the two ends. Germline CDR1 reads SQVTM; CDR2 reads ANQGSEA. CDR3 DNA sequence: TGCAGCGTTGAAGTATCCCCGGGAAACACCGGGGAGCTGTTTTTT. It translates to CSVEVSPGNTGELFF.

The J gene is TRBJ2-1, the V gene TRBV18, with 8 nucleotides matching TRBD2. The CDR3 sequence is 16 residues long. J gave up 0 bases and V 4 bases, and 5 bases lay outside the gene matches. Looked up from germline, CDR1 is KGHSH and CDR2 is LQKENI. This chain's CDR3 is CASSRPGGASYNEQFF. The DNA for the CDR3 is TGTGCCAGCTCACGCCCCGGGGGGGCCTCCTACAATGAGCAGTTCTTC.

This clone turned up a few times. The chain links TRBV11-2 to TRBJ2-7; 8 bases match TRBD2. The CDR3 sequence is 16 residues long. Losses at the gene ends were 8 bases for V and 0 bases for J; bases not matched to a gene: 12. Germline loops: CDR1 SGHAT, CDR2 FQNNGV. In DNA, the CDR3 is TGTGCCAGCGGATTACTTGGCGGGGGGTCCTCCTACGAGCAGTACTTC. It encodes CASGLLGGGSSYEQYF.

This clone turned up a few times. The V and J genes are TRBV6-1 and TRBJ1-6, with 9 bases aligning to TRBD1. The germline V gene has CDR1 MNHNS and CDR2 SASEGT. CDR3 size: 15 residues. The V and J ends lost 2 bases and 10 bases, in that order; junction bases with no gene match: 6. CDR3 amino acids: CASSEPGQGKSPLHF. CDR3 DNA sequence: TGTGCCAGCAGTGAACCGGGACAGGGAAAATCACCCCTCCACTTT.

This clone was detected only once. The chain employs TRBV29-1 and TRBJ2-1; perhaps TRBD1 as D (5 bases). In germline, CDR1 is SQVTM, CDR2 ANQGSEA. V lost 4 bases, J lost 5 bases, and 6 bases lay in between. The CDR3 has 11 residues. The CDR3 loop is CSVGQNNEQFF. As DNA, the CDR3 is TGCAGCGTTGGACAGAACAATGAGCAGTTCTTC.

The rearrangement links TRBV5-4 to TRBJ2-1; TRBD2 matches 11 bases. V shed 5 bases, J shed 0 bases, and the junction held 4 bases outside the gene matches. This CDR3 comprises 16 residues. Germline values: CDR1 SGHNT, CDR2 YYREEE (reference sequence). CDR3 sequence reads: CASRQTSGDSYNEQFF. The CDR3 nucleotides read TGTGCCAGCAGGCAGACTAGCGGGGACTCCTACAATGAGCAGTTCTTC.

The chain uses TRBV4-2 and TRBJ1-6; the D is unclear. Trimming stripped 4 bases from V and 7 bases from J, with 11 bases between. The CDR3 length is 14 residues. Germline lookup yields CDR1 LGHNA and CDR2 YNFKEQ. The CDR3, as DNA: TGTGCCAGCAGCCTTAGACTCGGCAATTCACCCCTCCACTTT. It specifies CASSLRLGNSPLHF.